Each of the 15 T cell receptor beta chains below was sequenced from the same sample in a study of T cells after yellow fever vaccination. TCRdb processed the 5' RACE reads anew with MiXCR; each CDR3 protein has one entry. The sample lists tens of thousands of distinct CDR3 sequences, under 9.5% occurring once. This sample comprised CD8+ T cells sorted from PBMCs, obtained 10 to 11 days after the first yellow fever vaccination. All receptors derive from a man in his late teens or twenties who received the YFV17D yellow fever vaccine.

This clonotype showed up many times. The chain uses TRBV7-8 and TRBJ1-4; D is undetermined. The CDR3 contains 14 residues. Deletions cut 5 bases from V and 2 bases from J, with 9 bases between. CDR1 is SGHVS and CDR2 is FQNEAQ in the germline V gene. The DNA of the CDR3 is TGTGCCAGCAGCGCCCCACGGACTAATGAAAAACTGTTTTTT. It encodes CASSAPRTNEKLFF.

This clonotype showed up many times. This chain uses TRBV6-5 with TRBJ1-6, with D possibly being TRBD1 (6 bases). The V gene's germline CDR1 is MNHEY and CDR2 SVGAGI. The CDR3 contains 16 residues. V was clipped by 0 bases and J by 10 bases, with 16 bases between them. This CDR3 is CASSYSGGGRGSPLHF. DNA of the CDR3: TGTGCCAGCAGTTACTCCGGGGGGGGGCGCGGATCACCCCTCCACTTT.

V gene TRBV3-1 combines with J gene TRBJ2-3; D may be TRBD1 or TRBD2 (5 bases each). The CDR3 is 17 amino acids. Germline assignment: CDR1 LGHDT and CDR2 YNNKEL (reference sequence). Trimming took 5 bases from V and 0 from J, leaving 18 bases between them. CDR3 sequence (DNA): TGTGCCAGCAGCAAGCAGGTCCCTGGGGGAAGCACAGATACGCAGTATTTT. It yields the protein CASSKQVPGGSTDTQYF.

This clonotype has only a few counts. The CDR3 sequence is CASSLQGPNTEAFF. DNA of the CDR3: TGTGCCAGCAGCTTACAGGGGCCAAACACTGAAGCTTTCTTT. V and J are TRBV7-9 and TRBJ1-1; D perhaps matches TRBD1 (6 bases). CDR1 and CDR2 (germline): SEHNR, FQNEAQ (reference sequence). V lost 2 bases and J lost 2, with 9 bases in between. The CDR3 is 14 residues long.

This clonotype has a count of ten or more. This chain uses TRBV25-1 with TRBJ1-1; D may be TRBD1 (5 bases). The CDR3 is made up of 13 amino acids. V gave up 8 bases and J gave up 8 bases, with 18 bases separating them. Per germline, CDR1 MGHDK and CDR2 SYGVNS. CDR3 loop: CASVPSGATEAFF. For the CDR3, the DNA is TGTGCCAGCGTCCCGAGCGGGGCCACCGAAGCTTTCTTT.

This clonotype occurred a few times. The CDR3 sequence is CASSLDGRDRGNQETQYF. The CDR3 nucleotides read TGTGCCAGCAGCTTGGACGGGAGGGACAGGGGGAATCAAGAGACCCAGTACTTC. The chain uses TRBV11-2 and TRBJ2-5, with 11 bases lining up with TRBD1. Germline assignment: CDR1 SGHAT and CDR2 FQNNGV. Germline trimming cut 3 bases from V and 2 bases from J; bases unmatched to any gene: 11. CDR3 length: 18 residues.

Ten or more counts support this clonotype. V and J are TRBV18 and TRBJ2-7; perhaps TRBD1 as D (5 bases). The V gene lost 3 bases and the J gene lost 3 bases, with 21 bases spanning the gap. The CDR3 is 17 amino acids. Germline values: CDR1 KGHSH, CDR2 LQKENI. CDR3: CASSPRVSRGARYEQYV. In DNA form, the CDR3 reads TGTGCCAGCTCACCCCGTGTCAGTAGGGGCGCCCGCTACGAGCAGTACGTC.

The chain has TRBV5-1 and TRBJ2-6, with D possibly being TRBD1 (5 bases). Germline V gives CDR1 SGHRS, CDR2 YFSETQ. The length of the CDR3 is 19 residues. Trimming removed 4 bases from V and 0 bases from J, with 20 bases in between. In nucleotides, the CDR3 is TGCGCCAGCAGCCACAAGTGGGGCGGAACCTCCTCTGGGGCCAACGTCCTGACTTTC. Protein sequence: CASSHKWGGTSSGANVLTF.

This clonotype was counted many times. The chain employs TRBV5-6 and TRBJ1-1, with D hard to call. This CDR3 is 16 amino acids long. The V gene lost 0 bases and the J gene lost 1 base, with 13 bases spanning the gap. The germline V gene has CDR1 SGHDT and CDR2 YYEEEE. CDR3 protein: CASSLELTSWNTEAFF. The CDR3 bases are TGTGCCAGCAGCTTGGAGTTAACGAGCTGGAACACTGAAGCTTTCTTT.

This clonotype occurred a few times. The chain carries TRBV5-1 and TRBJ2-2; possible D gene TRBD2, 5 bases. Per the germline V gene, CDR1 is SGHRS and CDR2 is YFSETQ. The CDR3 runs to 16 residues. The V gene lost 4 bases and the J gene lost 2 bases, with 15 bases spanning the gap. For the CDR3, the DNA is TGCGCCAGCAGCGAGGGAAGAGTGGCCAACACCGGGGAGCTGTTTTTT. This codes for CASSEGRVANTGELFF.

This clonotype was recorded at least ten times. J is TRBJ2-5 and V is TRBV12-3 or TRBV12-4; D unclear. The CDR3 contains 10 residues. V was shortened by 6 bases and J by 9 bases, with 8 bases between the two germline ends. CDR3 coding DNA: TGTGCCAGCAGCCGTCAGGCCCAGTACTTC. Translating it yields CASSRQAQYF.

The V call is TRBV6-5, the J call TRBJ2-5; perhaps D is TRBD1 or TRBD2 (6 bases each). CDR1 is MNHEY, CDR2 SVGAGI, per germline. V was cut by 0 bases and J by 5 bases, with 16 bases left in between. The CDR3 is 16 amino acids. As DNA, the CDR3 is TGTGCCAGCAGTTACTCGATGGGCAGGGGAGGTGAGACCCAGTACTTC. It is translated as CASSYSMGRGGETQYF.

This clonotype has a handful of counts. The chain is built from TRBV5-1 and TRBJ2-1, with 8 bases identical to TRBD2. The V and J ends lost 3 bases and 6 bases, in that order; junction bases with no gene match: 8. This CDR3 is built from 15 residues. Germline CDR1 SGHRS, CDR2 YFSETQ. CDR3 in amino acids: CASSSRGGPANEQFF. The CDR3 DNA reads as TGCGCCAGCAGCTCACGCGGGGGGCCCGCCAATGAGCAGTTCTTC.

The rearrangement links TRBV10-3 to TRBJ2-1; TRBD2 agrees at 10 bases. This CDR3 is 13 amino acids long. The germline CDR1 and CDR2 sequences are ENHRY and SYGVKD. V was clipped by 8 bases and J by 8 bases; unmatched bases: 6. CDR3 residues: CAIWSGGAHEQFF. CDR3 DNA sequence: TGTGCCATCTGGAGCGGGGGGGCCCATGAGCAGTTCTTC.

This clonotype was seen many times. The chain has TRBV28 and TRBJ2-1, with D unclear. From germline, CDR1 is MDHEN and CDR2 SYDVKM. This CDR3 is 18 amino acids long. V was cut by 4 bases and J by 0 bases, with 19 bases left in between. CDR3 loop: CASSSWSLQTGSYNEQFF. The CDR3 DNA reads as TGTGCCAGCAGTTCCTGGTCGTTGCAGACTGGCTCCTACAATGAGCAGTTCTTC.